These T cell receptor beta chains were read from a single sample in a study of CD8 T cells in ankylosing spondylitis. TCRdb re-derived calls from the 5' RACE reads in MiXCR, one entry per CDR3 protein. In the table there are about 300,000 distinct CDR3 sequences, around 20% of which are singletons. The sequenced sample was blood, either unsorted or a sorted T cell fraction (not recorded which). These receptors came from a female donor with ankylosing spondylitis or in good health (not recorded which). CDR3s include the opening cysteine and the closing phenylalanine or tryptophan. D genes are given only for firm matches. Size tells how often a clone was seen (once, few, many) or the class of an expanded clone, and some rows leave it out.

J	size	V	D	CDR3	DNA
TRBJ2-1	many	TRBV12-3/TRBV12-4	TRBD2	CASSLRGIGYNEQFF	TGTGCCAGCAGTTTGCGGGGGATCGGCTACAATGAGCAGTTCTTC
TRBJ1-1	NA	TRBV5-5	TRBD1	CASSSPTPRLQGMNTEAFF	TGTGCCAGCAGCTCCCCCACGCCCCGCCTACAGGGGATGAACACTGAAGCTTTCTTT
TRBJ2-3	NA	TRBV20-1	TRBD2	CSARDQAGFTDTQYF	TGCAGTGCTAGAGACCAAGCGGGGTTCACAGATACGCAGTATTTT
TRBJ2-1	few	TRBV27	NA	CASSRPGEREQFF	TGTGCCAGCAGCCGGCCAGGGGAACGAGAGCAGTTCTTC
TRBJ1-5	NA	TRBV20-1	NA	CSGYSTGYKQPQHF	TGCAGTGGGTATAGTACAGGGTACAAGCAGCCCCAGCATTTT
TRBJ1-2	many	TRBV10-3	TRBD1	CAISLRDRENGYTF	TGTGCCATCAGCCTCCGGGACAGGGAAAATGGCTACACCTTC
TRBJ2-7	once	TRBV15	TRBD1	CATSSVGGAGYEQYF	TGTGCCACCAGCAGCGTAGGGGGCGCAGGGTACGAGCAGTACTTC
TRBJ1-2	many	TRBV29-1	TRBD1	CSVRTGRYGYTF	TGCAGCGTGAGGACAGGGCGGTATGGCTACACCTTC
TRBJ2-1	NA	TRBV5-6	TRBD2	CASRASGLNEQFF	TGTGCCAGCAGGGCTAGCGGGCTAAATGAGCAGTTCTTC
TRBJ1-4	NA	TRBV29-1	NA	CSVATNKKLFF	TGCAGCGTTGCAACTAATAAAAAACTGTTTTTT
TRBJ2-1	NA	TRBV10-3	TRBD2	CAISESGVLAGAGEQFF	TGTGCCATCAGTGAGTCCGGGGTACTAGCGGGAGCGGGTGAGCAGTTCTTC
TRBJ2-7	many	TRBV6-2/TRBV6-3	TRBD1	CASKKIRDRLSYEQYF	TGTGCCAGCAAAAAGATCCGGGACAGGTTATCCTACGAGCAGTACTTC
TRBJ1-5	NA	TRBV27	NA	CASSFSAGLSNQPQHF	TGTGCCAGCAGTTTCTCGGCAGGGTTGAGCAATCAGCCCCAGCATTTT
TRBJ2-1	many	TRBV5-6	NA	CASSFGIASSYNEQFF	TGTGCCAGCAGCTTTGGGATCGCCAGCTCCTACAATGAGCAGTTCTTC
TRBJ1-1	many	TRBV12-3/TRBV12-4	NA	CASGVTEAFF	TGTGCCAGCGGAGTGACTGAAGCTTTCTTT
TRBJ1-1	NA	TRBV10-3	NA	CAGGEGNTEAFF	TGTGCCGGCGGTGAGGGGAACACTGAAGCTTTCTTT
TRBJ1-2	few	TRBV10-3	TRBD1	CAISGTGNPHGYTF	TGTGCCATCAGCGGGACAGGGAATCCCCATGGCTACACCTTC
TRBJ2-5	NA	TRBV7-3	NA	CASSLSGSSQETQYF	TGTGCCAGCAGCCTCTCGGGGAGCAGCCAAGAGACCCAGTACTTC
TRBJ2-1	NA	TRBV10-3	NA	CAIRGQGEAGGSNEQFF	TGTGCCATCAGGGGACAGGGAGAAGCGGGAGGATCCAATGAGCAGTTCTTC
TRBJ1-5	NA	TRBV30	TRBD1	CAWRGQSNQPQHF	TGTGCCTGGAGGGGACAGTCGAATCAGCCCCAGCATTTT
TRBJ2-1	NA	TRBV3-1	NA	CASSQDFPFSSYNEQFF	TGTGCCAGCAGCCAAGATTTCCCGTTTAGCTCCTACAATGAGCAGTTCTTC
TRBJ1-2	many	TRBV20-1	TRBD1	CSAGTDREGYTF	TGCAGTGCTGGGACGGACAGGGAGGGCTACACCTTC
TRBJ2-5	many	TRBV5-1	NA	CASSRTAEETQYF	TGCGCCAGCAGCAGGACAGCAGAAGAGACCCAGTACTTC
TRBJ2-5	NA	TRBV3-1	TRBD2	CASGKTSGRFSETQYF	TGTGCTAGTGGCAAGACTAGCGGGAGATTCTCGGAGACCCAGTACTTC
TRBJ1-6	few	TRBV10-1	NA	CASTMDIGSPLHF	TGCGCCAGCACCATGGATATCGGTTCACCCCTCCACTTT
TRBJ2-5	many	TRBV12-3/TRBV12-4	NA	CASSLGSQGTQYF	TGTGCCAGCAGTTTAGGGTCCCAAGGGACCCAGTACTTC
TRBJ1-5	many	TRBV20-1	NA	CSAWNDDPNQPQHF	TGCAGTGCCTGGAATGACGACCCGAATCAGCCCCAGCATTTT
TRBJ2-4	few	TRBV12-3/TRBV12-4	NA	CASSSKENIQYF	TGTGCCAGCAGTTCTAAGGAAAACATTCAGTACTTC
TRBJ2-7	NA	TRBV7-2	NA	CASSLVISGVYEQYF	TGTGCCAGCAGCTTAGTTATTTCAGGGGTCTACGAGCAGTACTTC
TRBJ2-3	NA	TRBV7-6	TRBD2	CASSFAVSGRARDTQYF	TGTGCCAGCAGCTTTGCCGTGAGCGGGAGGGCAAGAGATACGCAGTATTTT
TRBJ1-2	many	TRBV3-1	NA	CASSPGRGYTF	TGTGCCAGCTCCCCGGGACGGGGCTACACCTTC
TRBJ2-7	few	TRBV28	NA	CASSFSPRGGEQYF	TGTGCCAGCAGTTTCAGCCCAAGAGGAGGCGAGCAGTACTTC
TRBJ2-7	few	TRBV20-1	NA	CSARPKGSSYEQYF	TGCAGTGCTAGACCGAAGGGGTCATCCTACGAGCAGTACTTC
TRBJ2-1	NA	TRBV7-6	NA	CASAPSGSLYNEQFF	TGTGCCAGCGCCCCAAGCGGGTCCCTCTACAATGAGCAGTTCTTC
TRBJ2-3	many	TRBV6-5	NA	CASSLPGDPDTQYF	TGTGCCAGCAGTCTACCGGGGGACCCGGATACGCAGTATTTT
TRBJ1-1	NA	TRBV7-6	NA	CASSSAGVATEAFF	TGTGCCAGCAGCTCCGCCGGGGTGGCCACTGAAGCTTTCTTT
TRBJ2-7	many	TRBV29-1	NA	CSVEQVHEQYF	TGCAGCGTTGAACAGGTCCACGAGCAGTACTTC
TRBJ1-2	NA	TRBV20-1	NA	CSARGVGDGYTF	TGCAGTGCTAGGGGCGTGGGGGATGGCTACACCTTC
TRBJ2-7	many	TRBV29-1	TRBD1	CSTRTGQGEQYF	TGCAGCACGCGGACAGGCCAAGGGGAGCAGTACTTC
TRBJ2-2	few	TRBV29-1	TRBD1	CSVYETGGVGELFF	TGCAGCGTTTACGAGACAGGGGGAGTCGGGGAGCTGTTTTTT
TRBJ2-2	NA	TRBV4-2	NA	CASSQVSTTSGVNTGELFF	TGTGCCAGCAGCCAAGTGTCAACTACCTCAGGGGTGAACACCGGGGAGCTGTTTTTT
TRBJ1-3	few	TRBV12-3/TRBV12-4	NA	CASSQKYPGNTIYF	TGTGCCAGCAGTCAGAAGTACCCTGGAAACACCATATATTTT
TRBJ1-5	NA	TRBV20-1	NA	CSAAREGNQPQHF	TGCAGTGCTGCCAGGGAAGGAAATCAGCCCCAGCATTTT
TRBJ1-5	NA	TRBV15	NA	CATSRDLRKRRDNQPQHF	TGTGCCACCAGCAGAGATCTCCGGAAACGAAGGGACAATCAGCCCCAGCATTTT
TRBJ2-7	NA	TRBV12-3/TRBV12-4	TRBD2	CASSLWGTTLRDEQYF	TGTGCCAGCAGTTTATGGGGGACTACCCTAAGGGACGAGCAGTACTTC
TRBJ2-2	NA	TRBV24-1	NA	CATIERVATGELFF	TGTGCCACCATCGAAAGGGTGGCCACCGGGGAGCTGTTTTTT
TRBJ2-2	NA	TRBV2	NA	CASKTDTNTGELFF	TGTGCCAGTAAGACAGATACGAACACCGGGGAGCTGTTTTTT
TRBJ2-1	NA	TRBV24-1	NA	CATSDFRDSSEQFF	TGTGCCACCAGTGATTTCAGGGACTCAAGTGAGCAGTTCTTC
TRBJ2-1	few	TRBV24-1	NA	CATSQWDNEQFF	TGTGCCACCAGCCAGTGGGACAATGAGCAGTTCTTC
TRBJ2-1	few	TRBV24-1	TRBD2	CATSGGTSGRRNEQFF	TGTGCCACCAGTGGAGGGACTAGCGGGAGGCGGAATGAGCAGTTCTTC
TRBJ1-4	few	TRBV28	TRBD1	CASSSGQGRDEKLFF	TGTGCCAGCAGTTCGGGACAGGGACGGGACGAAAAACTGTTTTTT
TRBJ2-1	NA	TRBV30	NA	CAWSILGASLNEQFF	TGTGCCTGGAGCATTCTAGGGGCTAGCCTAAATGAGCAGTTCTTC
TRBJ1-5	NA	TRBV20-1	NA	CSAPREQGWNQPQHF	TGCAGTGCCCCCCGAGAGCAGGGTTGGAATCAGCCCCAGCATTTT
TRBJ2-5	few	TRBV12-3/TRBV12-4	NA	CASIKEWTGGLETQYF	TGTGCCAGCATCAAAGAGTGGACAGGAGGGTTAGAGACCCAGTACTTC